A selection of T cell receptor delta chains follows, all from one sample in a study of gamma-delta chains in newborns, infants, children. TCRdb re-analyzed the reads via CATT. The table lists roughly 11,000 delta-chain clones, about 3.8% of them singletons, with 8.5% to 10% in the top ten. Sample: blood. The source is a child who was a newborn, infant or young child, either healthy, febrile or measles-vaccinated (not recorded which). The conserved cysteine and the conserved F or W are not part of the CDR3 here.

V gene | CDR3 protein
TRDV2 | ACDPVLGDTNTDKLI
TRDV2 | ACVPLGIGQVTDKLI
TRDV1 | ALGELIQSSFLPRARLTDKLI
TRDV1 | ALGGPYLWGNKLI
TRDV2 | ACDTMEPGGFSDKLI
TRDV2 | ACDPVLGETNTDKLI
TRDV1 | ALGGTFLDDKLI
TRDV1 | ALGGALLGDTRCTDKLI
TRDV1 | ALGTALSGGYAPATYTDKLI
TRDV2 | ACDTGSGHTDKLI
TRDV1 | ALGDPSGFLPMRAKTDKLI
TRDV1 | ALGEAFLRKGSRMGLI
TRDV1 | ALGGASYRKMSDWGILKALTAQLF
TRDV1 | ALGEFQGLGYTDKLI
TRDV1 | APREELYTDKLI
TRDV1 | ALGELSRAGLRAIPDTDKLI
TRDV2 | ACDILGDWDTRQMF
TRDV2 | ACDTLGLTAQLF
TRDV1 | ALWELWGILPDKLI
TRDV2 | ACDTLLGDTDKLI